This T cell receptor (beta chain) was sequenced during a study of T cell responses to AZD1222 COVID-19 vaccine. Study-wide points: The donors showed a predominance of white British ancestry and of females, with possible underestimation of clonal diversity. Without day 14 samples, only post-peak T cell repertoires were studied.

About this clone itself: Its antigen is unidentified.

Per the germline V gene, CDR1 is SGHAT and CDR2 is FQNNGV. Between the trimmed V and J ends, which lost 5 bases and 8 bases, there was a span of 16 bases. This CDR3 region has 14 residues. Libraries were prepared by immunoSEQ multiplex PCR; TCRdb keeps only in-frame clonotypes and omits some of them. Here the sample spans around 140,000 clones, roughly 87% being singletons. The chain carries TRBV11-2 and TRBJ2-1; tentatively, D is TRBD1 (6 bases). This TCR derives from an adult in good health. Here the sequenced sample was peripheral blood, taken on day 0 of AZD1222 vaccination. Here the CDR3 reads CASSPTRGVDEQFF. DNA for the CDR3: TGTGCCAGCAGCCCGACCAGGGGTGTGGATGAGCAGTTCTTC. The full variable domain, in which reference TRBV11-2 and TRBJ2-1 provide the parts outside the CDR3, is EAGVAQSPRYKIIEKRQSVAFWCNPISGHATLYWYQQILGQGPKLLIQFQNNGVVDDSQLPKDRFSAERLKGVDSTLKIQPAKLEDSAVYLCASSPTRGVDEQFFGPGTRLTVL.